This is a list of T cell receptor beta chains from one sample in a study of CD8+ T cells in alopecia areata. TCRdb keeps only in-frame clones here, not all; method: immunoSEQ multiplex PCR. Of fewer than 100,000 clones listed, about 64% are singletons. This specimen consisted of CD8+ T cells sorted from blood, obtained at week 4, from a patient treated with tofacitinib. The receptor set was obtained from a human donor with alopecia areata. The CDR3 runs from the conserved cysteine through the conserved F or W. A D gene is named only where the DNA matches it firmly. Rows give clone size only sometimes, using once, few, many, or a class for an expanded clone.

CASSLSAVADPPRNTEAFF	TGTGCCAGCAGTTTATCCGCCGTGGCGGATCCTCCGAGGAACACTGAAGCTTTCTTT	-	-	TRBV27	TRBJ1-1
CASSLSGGPYNEQFF	TGTGCCAGCAGTTTATCAGGGGGACCTTACAATGAGCAGTTCTTC	-	many	TRBV27	TRBJ2-1
CASSDPGGEETQYF	TGTGCCAGCAGTGACCCGGGGGGAGAAGAGACCCAGTACTTC	TRBD2	once	TRBV2	TRBJ2-5
CASSLEIRGTEAFF	TGTGCCAGCTCTCTCGAGATTAGGGGCACTGAAGCTTTCTTT	-	-	TRBV25-1	TRBJ1-1
CASSLAGTGNTEAFF	TGCGCCAGCAGCTTGGCAGGGACAGGGAACACTGAAGCTTTCTTT	TRBD1	few	TRBV5-1	TRBJ1-1
CASSEGPGTGGVSSYEQYF	TGTGCCAGCAGTGAAGGTCCCGGGACAGGGGGTGTATCCTCCTACGAGCAGTACTTC	TRBD1	few	TRBV2	TRBJ2-7
CASSVDSVRGGYTF	TGTGCCAGCAGCGTAGACAGTGTCAGGGGTGGCTACACCTTC	-	-	TRBV9	TRBJ1-2
CASSLTSGSYEQYF	TGTGCCAGCAGCCTTACTAGCGGGAGTTACGAGCAGTACTTC	TRBD2	-	TRBV7-6	TRBJ2-7
CASSPSGGIYNEQFF	TGTGCCAGCAGTCCTAGCGGGGGGATCTACAATGAGCAGTTCTTC	TRBD2	few	TRBV2	TRBJ2-1
CASSSGQGASEQYF	TGCGCCAGCAGCTCCGGACAGGGGGCGTCCGAGCAGTACTTC	TRBD1	few	TRBV5-1	TRBJ2-7
CASSVEGGAVSDTQYF	TGTGCCAGCAGCGTAGAAGGAGGAGCCGTCTCAGATACGCAGTATTTT	-	-	TRBV9	TRBJ2-3
CASSSKGTFNSYEQYF	TGCGCCAGCAGCTCGAAAGGGACCTTTAACTCCTACGAGCAGTACTTC	-	once	TRBV4-1	TRBJ2-7
CASSLRDSYSGNTIYF	TGTGCCAGCAGCCTGAGGGACAGCTACTCTGGAAACACCATATATTTT	TRBD1	few	TRBV5-5	TRBJ1-3
CATSRDPGTGYGYTF	TGTGCCACCAGCAGAGATCCCGGGACAGGGTACGGCTACACCTTC	TRBD1	-	TRBV15	TRBJ1-2
CASSGRGENIYGYTF	TGTGCCAGCAGTGGGAGGGGGGAGAACATCTATGGCTACACCTTC	-	-	TRBV28	TRBJ1-2
CASRGVVSPPNEQFF	TGTGCCAGTAGGGGAGTAGTATCCCCTCCAAATGAGCAGTTCTTC	-	-	TRBV19	TRBJ2-1
CASSPATASYEQYF	TGTGCCAGCAGCCCCGCGACGGCCAGCTACGAGCAGTACTTC	-	-	TRBV27	TRBJ2-7
CASSLARGSGTEAFF	TGTGCCAGCAGCTTAGCGCGAGGTTCGGGGACTGAAGCTTTCTTT	-	few	TRBV7-9	TRBJ1-1
CASSPRITFDRGVSGYTF	TGCGCCAGCAGCCCCCGGATAACCTTCGACAGGGGAGTAAGTGGCTACACCTTC	TRBD1	few	TRBV4-3	TRBJ1-2
CASSIELTLTGELFF	TGTGCCAGTAGTATAGAACTAACCCTCACCGGGGAGCTGTTTTTT	-	-	TRBV19	TRBJ2-2
CASSQDIRGNYGYTF	TGCGCCAGCAGCCAAGATATCCGGGGGAACTATGGCTACACCTTC	-	-	TRBV4-3	TRBJ1-2
CASSVVGYTIGANVLTF	TGTGCCAGCAGCGTAGTTGGTTACACCATTGGGGCCAACGTCCTGACTTTC	-	few	TRBV9	TRBJ2-6
CAWSPRGLGSYEQYF	TGTGCCTGGAGTCCCAGGGGTCTGGGCTCCTACGAGCAGTACTTC	-	-	TRBV30	TRBJ2-7
CASSVAGAPTGELFF	TGTGCCAGCAGCGTAGCTGGAGCGCCCACCGGGGAGCTGTTTTTT	-	-	TRBV9	TRBJ2-2
CAISEGTIAKNIQYF	TGTGCCATCAGTGAAGGTACAATAGCCAAAAACATTCAGTACTTC	-	few	TRBV10-3	TRBJ2-4
CASSSWDLGDGYTF	TGTGCCAGCAGCTCCTGGGACTTGGGGGACGGCTACACCTTC	-	-	TRBV5-5	TRBJ1-2
CASSLDRGNQPQHF	TGTGCCAGCAGCTTGGACAGGGGTAATCAGCCCCAGCATTTT	TRBD1	-	TRBV5-8	TRBJ1-5
CASSSTSGGTTYNEQFF	TGCGCCAGCAGCTCAACTAGCGGGGGTACAACCTACAATGAGCAGTTCTTC	TRBD2	-	TRBV5-1	TRBJ2-1